This T cell receptor (beta chain) appears in the sequencing data of a study of cytomegalovirus exposure and HLA in healthy donors. V was clipped by 0 bases and J by 4 bases, with 8 bases between them. CDR1 SGHDT and CDR2 YYEEEE come from the germline V gene. The CDR3 runs to 14 residues. Primers included in the PCR were 60 Vbeta and 13 Jbeta primers. The table came from immunoSEQ multiplex PCR; TCRdb's copy has only in-frame clones and leaves some out. The sample comprises about 110,000 clones, around two thirds of which are singletons, and 13% to 15% rests with the top ten. The sequencing input was PBMCs. This TCR was sampled from a woman aged 35 to 49 in good health and CMV-seropositive. The chain carries TRBV5-6 and TRBJ1-5; no definite D call. The CDR3 nucleotides are TGTGCCAGCAGCTTGGTGGGCCAAAATCAGCCCCAGCATTTT. Protein sequence: CASSLVGQNQPQHF. The whole variable domain, remainder taken from reference TRBV5-6 and TRBJ1-5, is DAGVTQSPTHLIKTRGQQVTLRCSPKSGHDTVSWYQQALGQGPQFIFQYYEEEERQRGNFPDRFSGHQFPNYSSELNVNALLLGDSALYLCASSLVGQNQPQHFGDGTRLSIL.